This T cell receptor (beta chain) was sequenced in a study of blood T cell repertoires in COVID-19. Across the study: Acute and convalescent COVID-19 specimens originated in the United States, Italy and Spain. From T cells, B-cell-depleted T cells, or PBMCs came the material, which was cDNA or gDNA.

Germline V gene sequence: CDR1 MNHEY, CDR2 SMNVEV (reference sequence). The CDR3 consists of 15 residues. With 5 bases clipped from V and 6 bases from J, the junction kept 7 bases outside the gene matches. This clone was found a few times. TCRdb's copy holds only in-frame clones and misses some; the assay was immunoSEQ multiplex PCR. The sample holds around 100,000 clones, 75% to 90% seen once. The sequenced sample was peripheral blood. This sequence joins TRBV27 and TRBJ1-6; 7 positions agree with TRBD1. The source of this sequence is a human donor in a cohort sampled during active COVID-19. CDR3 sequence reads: CASSRTGVGNSPLHF. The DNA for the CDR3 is TGTGCCAGCAGTAGAACAGGGGTCGGTAATTCACCCCTCCACTTT.